The clone carrying this T cell receptor (beta chain) was seen a handful of times. With 5 bases clipped from V and 4 bases from J, the junction kept 6 bases outside the gene matches. This CDR3 contains 15 residues. Germline CDR1 reads MNHEY; CDR2 reads SMNVEV (reference sequence). Only in-frame clones appear in the TCRdb table, and some are missing; sequencing was by immunoSEQ multiplex PCR. The table has tens of thousands of clones, approximately 87% seen once. This entry comes from a study of OX40 agonist ivuxolimab in advanced cancers. Sequenced here: CD4+ or CD8+ T cells sorted from blood, sampled in a trial of the OX40 agonist ivuxolimab. This chain connects TRBV27 to TRBJ2-1, with TRBD2 matching 9 bases. This sequence originates from an adult with an advanced solid tumor such as melanoma, head and neck, liver or kidney cancer. CDR3 nucleotides: TGTGCCAGCAGTATTATAGCGGGGGCTTACAATGAGCAGTTCTTC. Translating it yields CASSIIAGAYNEQFF.